This entry lists 32 T cell receptor beta chains sequenced from one sample in a study of vaccination and CD4 T cells after COVID-19. The time point is: late sampling 161 to 241 days after vaccination in a few convalescent patients. Treatment of the sample: 10-day PBMC culture with coronavirus spike peptide pools or control peptides (ViraFEST assay). Cultured CD4+ T cells had their DNA profiled by the Oncomine TCR Beta short-read assay. TCRdb reanalysed the PCR reads using MiXCR and keeps one entry per CDR3 protein. The data hold about 22,000 distinct CDR3 sequences, with around two fifths observed a single time. The antigens for these receptors are not known. Specimen: CD4+ T cells from blood, cultured in vitro, collected about 7 months after SARS-CoV-2 vaccination. These receptor sequences come from a human donor who had recovered from COVID-19.

The chain has TRBV21-1 and TRBJ2-7. TRBV21-1 is listed as a pseudogene. The CDR3 sequence is 12 residues long. The CDR3: CASSVSNYEQYF. The DNA for the CDR3 is TGTGCCAGCAGCGTATCAAACTACGAGCAGTACTTC.

By share of the sample, this clonotype is medium-sized (0.01 to 0.1%). CDR3 region: CASSLGLQETQYF. The CDR3, as DNA: TGTGCCAGCAGCTTAGGTCTGCAAGAGACCCAGTACTTC. V gene TRBV7-8 combines with J gene TRBJ2-5; D gene uncertain. V shed 1 base and J shed 2 bases, with 5 bases lying between them. CDR1 SGHVS and CDR2 FQNEAQ come from the germline V gene. The CDR3 has 13 residues.

The V call is TRBV20-1, the J call TRBJ1-1; TRBD1 aligns across 8 bases. The germline V gene has CDR1 DFQATT and CDR2 SNEGSKA (reference sequence). CDR3 size: 15 residues. J lost 6 bases, V lost 3 bases, and 12 bases had no gene match. This CDR3 reads CSASGNARGRAEAFF. The CDR3 DNA reads as TGCAGTGCTAGCGGAAACGCCAGGGGGCGCGCTGAAGCTTTCTTT.

J is TRBJ2-5 and V is TRBV19; D possibly uses TRBD1 or TRBD2 (5 bases each). Germline loops: CDR1 LNHDA, CDR2 SQIVND (reference sequence). This CDR3 is 14 amino acids long. V lost 5 bases and J 4 bases, leaving 14 bases between the germline ends. The CDR3 DNA sequence: TGTGCCAGTAGTCAGGGCCGAAGCGGAGAGACCCAGTACTTC. Translating gives CASSQGRSGETQYF.

Note on this clonotype: Germline is not matched at one junction end, which may reflect a read error. J is TRBJ2-7 and V is TRBV19, with 10 bases matching TRBD2. The CDR3 has 12 residues. Germline loops: CDR1 LNHDA, CDR2 SQIVND (reference sequence). CDR3 DNA: TGTGCCAGTAGTACACTTAGCGGGAGGAGAAACTTC. It yields the protein CASSTLSGRRNF. Looking up the rest from reference TRBV19 and TRBJ2-7 gives the full variable domain: DGGITQSPKYLFRKEGQNVTLSCEQNLNHDAMYWYRQDPGQGLRLIYYSQIVNDFQKGDIAEGYSVSREKKESFPLTVTSAQKNPTAFYLCASSTLSGRRNFGPGTRLTVT.

This clonotype was detected once. The chain recombines TRBV7-3 with TRBJ2-5; D remains unclear. Per the germline V gene, CDR1 is SGHTA and CDR2 is FQGTGA. This CDR3 contains 13 residues. Trimming stripped 3 bases from V and 5 bases from J, with 10 bases between. CDR3 nucleotide sequence: TGTGCCAGCAGCTTTCTTTCCCCGGAGACCCAGTACTTC. Translating gives CASSFLSPETQYF.

The rearrangement links TRBV5-8 to TRBJ2-5; TRBD2 matches at 15 bases. After removal of 4 bases from V and 2 bases from J, the junction contained 3 bases not matched to a gene. This CDR3 has 16 residues. Looked up from germline, CDR1 is SGHTS and CDR2 is YDEGEE. In nucleotides, the CDR3 is TGTGCCAGCAGCCCGGGACTAGCGGGAGGTCAAGAGACCCAGTACTTC. Amino acid sequence: CASSPGLAGGQETQYF.

The chain recombines TRBV20-1 with TRBJ2-7; unclear D gene. Germline CDR1 and CDR2: DFQATT and SNEGSKA (reference sequence). The V gene lost 6 bases and the J gene lost 3 bases, with 12 bases spanning the gap. The CDR3 is made up of 12 amino acids. CDR3 bases: TGCAGTGCCTTGAGGTCCGGCTACGAGCAGTACTTC. As protein: CSALRSGYEQYF.

J is TRBJ2-3 and V is TRBV6-1; no firm D call. Trimming took 3 bases from V and 5 from J, leaving 6 bases between them. The germline gives CDR1 MNHNS, CDR2 SASEGT. CDR3 length: 12 residues. DNA for the CDR3: TGTGCCAGCAGTGAGTTTATAGATACGCAGTATTTT. Residues: CASSEFIDTQYF.

This clonotype is a singleton in its sample. This chain uses TRBV19 with TRBJ2-3; 9 bases line up with TRBD2. The J segment lost 4 bases and the V segment lost 3 bases, leaving 8 bases of the junction unmatched. This CDR3 has 16 residues. The V gene's germline CDR1 is LNHDA and CDR2 SQIVND (reference sequence). For the CDR3, the DNA is TGTGCCAGTAGTATCTCGGGCGGGAGGGCTCCAGATACGCAGTATTTT. Translation gives CASSISGGRAPDTQYF.

This clonotype was seen more than once but under ten times. The chain carries TRBV20-1 and TRBJ1-2; D perhaps matches TRBD1 (6 bases). CDR1 and CDR2 (germline): DFQATT, SNEGSKA (reference sequence). The ends were cut back, 6 bases at V and 4 bases at J, with 15 bases in the middle. This CDR3 spans 13 amino acids. The CDR3 sequence is CSASLTGIYGYTF. CDR3 coding DNA: TGCAGTGCGAGTTTAACAGGGATCTATGGCTACACCTTC.

This clonotype was observed a handful of times. This chain joins TRBV29-1 and TRBJ2-5, with D perhaps TRBD2 (6 bases). The CDR3 has 13 amino acids. From germline, CDR1 is SQVTM and CDR2 ANQGSEA. V lost 3 bases to trimming and J lost 7 bases, with 15 bases between them. The CDR3 reads CSVDQSSGRTQYF. The CDR3 coding sequence is TGCAGCGTTGACCAGTCATCCGGGAGGACCCAGTACTTC.

This clonotype was detected a few times. The chain recombines TRBV20-1 with TRBJ2-7; D ambiguous. With 0 bases removed from V and 0 bases from J, the gap between germline ends came to 9 bases. Germline V gene data show CDR1 as DFQATT and CDR2 as SNEGSKA (reference sequence). This CDR3 spans 14 amino acids. The DNA of the CDR3 is TGCAGTGCTAGAGACTACCTTGACTCCTACGAGCAGTACTTC. Its translation: CSARDYLDSYEQYF.

This clonotype has just a few counts. This chain joins TRBV6-1 and TRBJ2-7; D gene unclear. The germline V gene encodes CDR1 MNHNS and CDR2 SASEGT. Trimming took 6 bases from V and 6 from J, leaving 9 bases between them. The CDR3 is made up of 11 amino acids. CDR3 bases: TGTGCCAGCAGACTTTGGGGCGAGCAGTACTTC. Translation: CASRLWGEQYF.

This clonotype was observed a few times. The V gene is TRBV6-1, the J gene TRBJ1-2; D perhaps matches TRBD1 (5 bases). Trimming removed 5 bases at V and 5 bases at J, with 15 bases between. The length of the CDR3 is 14 residues. Germline-derived CDR1 and CDR2 are MNHNS and SASEGT. The DNA of the CDR3 is TGTGCCAGCAGTAGGTTAGACAGCCGATATGGCTACACCTTC. Protein: CASSRLDSRYGYTF.

In this sample, this clonotype turned up many times. The V and J genes are TRBV6-2 or TRBV6-3 and TRBJ2-3, with D possibly TRBD2 on 6 matching bases. The length of the CDR3 is 13 residues. CDR1 is MNHEY, CDR2 SVGEGT, per germline. V lost 1 base and J 6 bases, leaving 8 bases between the germline ends. The CDR3 sequence: CASSYYREDTQYF. For the CDR3, the DNA is TGTGCCAGCAGTTACTATCGGGAGGATACGCAGTATTTT.

This sequence joins TRBV6-1 and TRBJ2-7; 7 positions match TRBD2. This CDR3 comprises 14 residues. CDR1 is MNHNS, CDR2 SASEGT, per germline. V lost 6 bases to trimming and J lost 3 bases; unmatched junction nucleotides: 8. CDR3 coding DNA: TGTGCCAGCAGGAGGGAGCGGGATAGCTACGAGCAGTACTTC. Amino acid sequence: CASRRERDSYEQYF.

In DNA, the CDR3 is TGTGCCACCAGCAGAGCTCGGGGCGATCAGCCCCAGCATTTT. It translates to CATSRARGDQPQHF. The chain employs TRBV15 and TRBJ1-5; weak D call: TRBD1 (5 bases). The CDR3 has 14 residues. V lost 1 base, J lost 5 bases, and 9 bases lay in between. CDR1 LNHNV and CDR2 YYDKDF come from the germline V gene (reference sequence).

This chain links TRBV7-2 with TRBJ2-1; possibly TRBD2 for D (5 bases). The CDR3 consists of 17 residues. Deletions cut 2 bases from V and 9 bases from J, with 23 bases between. Per the germline V gene, CDR1 is SGHTA and CDR2 is FQGNSA. The CDR3 loop reads CASSLTLLGSAGGEQFF. The CDR3 region has the DNA TGTGCCAGCAGCTTAACCTTACTTGGGTCCGCGGGCGGTGAGCAGTTCTTC. Filled out from reference TRBV7-2 and TRBJ2-1, the complete variable domain reads GAGVSQSPSNKVTEKGKDVELRCDPISGHTALYWYRQSLGQGLEFLIYFQGNSAPDKSGLPSDRFSAERTGGSVSTLTIQRTQQEDSAVYLCASSLTLLGSAGGEQFFGPGTRLTVL.

This clonotype was found a few times. The chain links TRBV11-3 to TRBJ1-5; unclear D gene. Germline CDR1 reads SGHNT; CDR2 reads YENEEA. Between the trimmed V and J ends, which lost 6 bases and 1 base, there was a span of 7 bases. The CDR3 covers 13 residues. In DNA, the CDR3 is TGTGCCAGCAGTTTCGGGAGCAATCAGCCCCAGCATTTT. This encodes CASSFGSNQPQHF.

This chain links TRBV6-1 with TRBJ1-2; D not certain. There are 14 residues in the CDR3. Trimming took 3 bases from V and 8 from J, leaving 16 bases between them. Germline V gene sequence: CDR1 MNHNS, CDR2 SASEGT. DNA of the CDR3: TGTGCCAGCAGTGAGGTTAACACGGCTTACGGCTACACCTTC. This codes for CASSEVNTAYGYTF.

This chain joins TRBV11-2 and TRBJ1-6; no reliable D call. The CDR3 sequence is 15 residues long. Trimming took 5 bases from V and 8 from J, leaving 16 bases between them. CDR1 and CDR2 (germline): SGHAT, FQNNGV. The CDR3 DNA follows: TGTGCCAGCAGCCCCTACCCGGACGGCGATTCACCCCTCCACTTT. It is translated as CASSPYPDGDSPLHF. Full variable domain (outside the CDR3, taken from reference TRBV11-2 and TRBJ1-6): EAGVAQSPRYKIIEKRQSVAFWCNPISGHATLYWYQQILGQGPKLLIQFQNNGVVDDSQLPKDRFSAERLKGVDSTLKIQPAKLEDSAVYLCASSPYPDGDSPLHFGNGTRLTVT.

This clonotype was seen a handful of times. The chain carries TRBV20-1 and TRBJ1-6; 8 positions agree with TRBD1. Germline loops: CDR1 DFQATT, CDR2 SNEGSKA (reference sequence). This CDR3 spans 15 amino acids. Trimming cost V 3 bases and J 7 bases; bases outside gene matches: 8. CDR3 amino acids: CSASPRGTGNSPLHF. CDR3 bases: TGCAGTGCTAGCCCCCGCGGGACAGGCAATTCACCCCTCCACTTT.

This clonotype showed up just a few times. The genes are TRBV20-1 and TRBJ2-5, with D perhaps TRBD2 (5 bases). This CDR3 contains 13 residues. Deletions cut 6 bases from V and 4 bases from J, with 15 bases between. Germline values: CDR1 DFQATT, CDR2 SNEGSKA (reference sequence). As DNA, the CDR3 is TGCAGTGCCCCCTTGCCGGGGTCAGAGACCCAGTACTTC. Protein: CSAPLPGSETQYF.

In its sample, this clonotype was seen once. The genes are TRBV20-1 and TRBJ1-1; no clear D. The CDR3 sequence is 12 residues long. The germline CDR1 and CDR2 sequences are DFQATT and SNEGSKA (reference sequence). V was shortened by 2 bases and J by 1 base, with 5 bases between the two germline ends. CDR3 DNA sequence: TGCAGTGCTAGATGGCCGAACACTGAAGCTTTCTTT. Its translation is CSARWPNTEAFF.

There are a few counts of this clonotype. J is TRBJ1-2 and V is TRBV7-2, with 8 bases fitting TRBD1. CDR1 is SGHTA and CDR2 is FQGNSA in the germline V gene. V lost 5 bases and J lost 9; bases outside the gene matches: 14. The CDR3 extends over 15 amino acids. The DNA of the CDR3 is TGTGCCAGCAGCCCTGCGCCCGGACAGGGAGGAAGCTACACCTTC. Encoded protein: CASSPAPGQGGSYTF.

V usage is TRBV20-1 and J usage is TRBJ1-2, with D perhaps matching TRBD1 (5 bases). Germline CDR1 is DFQATT and CDR2 is SNEGSKA (reference sequence). The length of the CDR3 is 14 residues. V gave up 3 bases and J gave up 4 bases, with 15 bases separating them. CDR3 DNA: TGCAGTGCTAGCAAGCCCGGGACGTCCTATGGCTACACCTTC. It translates to CSASKPGTSYGYTF.

In its sample, this clonotype was seen a few times. This chain links TRBV7-3 with TRBJ2-3, with unresolved D. Germline V gene data show CDR1 as SGHTA and CDR2 as FQGTGA. The CDR3 totals 14 residues. Trimming left V 0 bases short and J 7 bases short, with 11 bases between. The CDR3 loop reads CASSLTLVGNTQYF. The CDR3 nucleotides are TGTGCCAGCAGCTTAACGTTAGTGGGAAATACGCAGTATTTT.

The rearrangement links TRBV6-1 to TRBJ1-5, with D maybe TRBD1 (5 bases). Germline CDR1 reads MNHNS; CDR2 reads SASEGT. This CDR3 has 14 residues. Trimming pared 5 bases from V and 2 bases from J, leaving 10 bases between. The CDR3 sequence: CASSLRAGNQPQHF. The CDR3 coding sequence is TGTGCCAGCAGTCTCAGGGCGGGCAATCAGCCCCAGCATTTT.

The rearrangement joins TRBV6-5 to TRBJ1-1; D uncertain. CDR1 and CDR2 from the germline V gene are MNHEY and SVGAGI. This CDR3 has 14 amino acids. The V end lost 2 bases, the J end lost 4 bases, and 11 bases lay between the germline ends. CDR3 bases: TGTGCCAGCAGTTACAGGGTGAAAGGCACTGAAGCTTTCTTT. It codes for CASSYRVKGTEAFF.

The chain employs TRBV4-3 and TRBJ1-2; D gene unclear. The V end was cut by 0 bases, the J end by 8 bases, with 16 bases between. The CDR3 extends over 15 amino acids. Germline V CDR1 and CDR2: LGHNA, YSLEER. CDR3 nucleotides: TGCGCCAGCAGCCAAGATCGGCCAGCGGGCGGGGGCTACACCTTC. Its protein is CASSQDRPAGGGYTF.

This clonotype has a handful of counts. The chain couples TRBV7-9 to TRBJ1-1; D possibly corresponds to TRBD1 (5 bases). V was pared by 2 bases and J by 4 bases, with 8 bases between. CDR1 SEHNR and CDR2 FQNEAQ come from the germline V gene (reference sequence). CDR3 length: 13 residues. The CDR3 here is CASSLYGGTEAFF. Written as DNA, the CDR3 is TGTGCCAGCAGCTTATATGGGGGCACTGAAGCTTTCTTT. The full variable domain, its missing parts supplied by reference TRBV7-9 and TRBJ1-1, is DTGVSQNPRHKITKRGQNVTFRCDPISEHNRLYWYRQTLGQGPEFLTYFQNEAQLEKSRLLSDRFSAERPKGSFSTLEIQRTEQGDSAMYLCASSLYGGTEAFFGQGTRLTVV.